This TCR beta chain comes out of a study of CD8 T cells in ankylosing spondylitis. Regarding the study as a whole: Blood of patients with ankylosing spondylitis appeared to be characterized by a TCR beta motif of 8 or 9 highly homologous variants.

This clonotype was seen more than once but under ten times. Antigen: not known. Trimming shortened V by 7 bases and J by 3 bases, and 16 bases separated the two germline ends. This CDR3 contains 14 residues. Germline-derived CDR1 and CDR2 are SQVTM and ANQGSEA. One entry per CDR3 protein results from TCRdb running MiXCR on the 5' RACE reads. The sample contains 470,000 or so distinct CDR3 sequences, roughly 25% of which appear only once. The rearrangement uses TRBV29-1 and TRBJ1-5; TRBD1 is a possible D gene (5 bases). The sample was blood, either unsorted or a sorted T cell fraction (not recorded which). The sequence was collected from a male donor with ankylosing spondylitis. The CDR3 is CSALFGGNNQPQHF. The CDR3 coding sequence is TGCAGCGCCCTGTTTGGGGGGAACAATCAGCCCCAGCATTTT. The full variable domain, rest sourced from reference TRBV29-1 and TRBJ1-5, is SAVISQKPSRDICQRGTSLTIQCQVDSQVTMMFWYRQQPGQSLTLIATANQGSEATYESGFVIDKFPISRPNLTFSTLTVSNMSPEDSSIYLCSALFGGNNQPQHFGDGTRLSIL.